The 5 T cell receptor beta chains listed next were all sequenced from one sample in a study of CD8 T cells in ankylosing spondylitis. Study-level results: Seven to nine highly homologous variants formed a TCR beta motif that appeared characteristic of ankylosing spondylitis blood.

A single record per CDR3 protein comes from TCRdb applying MiXCR to the 5' RACE reads. The repertoire holds fewer than 400,000 distinct CDR3 sequences, with 20% to 25% as singletons. Their target antigens are unknown. Sequences were obtained from blood, either unsorted or a sorted T cell fraction (not recorded which). The receptors were sampled from a male donor with ankylosing spondylitis.

The chain carries TRBV9 and TRBJ2-1; 7 nucleotides align to TRBD1. The length of the CDR3 is 15 residues. The junction had 3 bases not matched to a gene; V was cut back by 0 bases and J by 3 bases. Germline CDR1 reads SGDLS; CDR2 reads YYNGEE. The CDR3 sequence is CASSVGGQFYNEQFF. DNA of the CDR3: TGTGCCAGCAGCGTAGGGGGACAGTTCTACAATGAGCAGTTCTTC. Based on the CDR3 plus reference TRBV9 and TRBJ2-1, the full variable domain is DSGVTQTPKHLITATGQRVTLRCSPRSGDLSVYWYQQSLDQGLQFLIQYYNGEERAKGNILERFSAQQFPDLHSELNLSSLELGDSALYFCASSVGGQFYNEQFFGPGTRLTVL.

This clonotype was found a few times. The chain has TRBV24-1 and TRBJ1-1; D gene uncertain. Germline V lookup: CDR1 KGHDR, CDR2 SFDVKD. V was clipped by 5 bases and J by 1 base, with 7 bases between them. This CDR3 is 13 amino acids long. The CDR3 spells CATSADGNTEAFF. The CDR3 coding sequence is TGTGCCACCAGTGCGGACGGGAACACTGAAGCTTTCTTT.

The chain combines TRBV7-3 with TRBJ2-3; D not resolved. Germline CDR1 is SGHTA and CDR2 is FQGTGA. V dropped 9 bases and J dropped 3 bases, with 16 bases sitting between them. CDR3 length: 14 residues. The DNA for the CDR3 is TGTGCCAGTACTCTGGGTGGTTTGACAGATACGCAGTATTTT. Residues: CASTLGGLTDTQYF. Using reference TRBV7-3 and TRBJ2-3 for the parts outside the CDR3, the full variable domain is GAGVSQTPSNKVTEKGKYVELRCDPISGHTALYWYRQSLGQGPEFLIYFQGTGAADDSGLPNDRFFAVRPEGSVSTLKIQRTERGDSAVYLCASTLGGLTDTQYFGPGTRLTVL.

The chain joins TRBV6-4 to TRBJ2-1, with D possibly matching TRBD2 (5 bases). V gave up 5 bases and J gave up 10 bases, with 15 bases separating them. This CDR3 comprises 13 residues. CDR1 is MRHNA, CDR2 SNTAGT, per germline. CDR3 sequence: CASSRDVRQEQFF. The CDR3 DNA reads as TGTGCCAGCAGTCGGGATGTCCGGCAGGAGCAGTTCTTC.

The J gene is TRBJ1-1, the V gene TRBV5-1; TRBD1 matches at 12 bases. From germline, CDR1 is SGHRS and CDR2 YFSETQ. The CDR3 is 15 amino acids. V trimming: 4 bases; J trimming: 6 bases; junction bases outside the gene matches: 7. The chain's CDR3 is CASSEGQGAHAEAFF. As DNA, the CDR3 is TGCGCCAGCAGCGAGGGACAGGGGGCGCATGCTGAAGCTTTCTTT.